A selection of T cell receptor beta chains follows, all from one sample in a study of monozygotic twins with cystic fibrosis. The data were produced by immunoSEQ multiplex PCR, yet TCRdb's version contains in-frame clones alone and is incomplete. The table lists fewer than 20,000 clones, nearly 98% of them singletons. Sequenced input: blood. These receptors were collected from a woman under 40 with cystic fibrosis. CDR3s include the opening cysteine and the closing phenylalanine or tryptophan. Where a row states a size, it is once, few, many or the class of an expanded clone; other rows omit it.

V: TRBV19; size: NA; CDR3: CASRMRGGTHTEAFF
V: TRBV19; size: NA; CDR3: CASSPDSNYGYTF
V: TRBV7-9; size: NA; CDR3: CASSLNDRDASAKYF
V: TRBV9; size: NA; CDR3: CASSVGTNYGYTF
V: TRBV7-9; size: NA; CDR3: CASSLTFYEQYF
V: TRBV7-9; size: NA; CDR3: CASSIGTGNEKLFF
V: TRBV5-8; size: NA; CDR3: CASSGTVSSYEQYF
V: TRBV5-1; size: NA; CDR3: CASSSRVSSYEQYF
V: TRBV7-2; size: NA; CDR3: CASSLISSTMNEQFF
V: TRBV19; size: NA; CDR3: CASSIGGDTGELFF
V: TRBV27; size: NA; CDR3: CASSPSGPLDEQFF
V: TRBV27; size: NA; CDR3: CASSSTMNTEAFF
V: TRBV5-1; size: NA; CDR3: CASSSRQGAQEGETQYF
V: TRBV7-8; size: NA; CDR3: CASSAHRDSSGNTIYF
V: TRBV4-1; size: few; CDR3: CASSQGLGGFGELFF
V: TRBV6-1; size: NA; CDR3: CASSGQGDTGELFF
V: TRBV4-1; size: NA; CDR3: CASSQLPLSHNEQFF
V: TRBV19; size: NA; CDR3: CASSITRPDTQYF
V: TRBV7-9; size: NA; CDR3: CASSLSGASYGYTF
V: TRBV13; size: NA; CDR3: CASSLGLGEAYEQYF
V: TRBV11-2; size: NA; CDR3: CASSSGQGDEQYF
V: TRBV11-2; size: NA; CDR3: CASSNQGGNEKLFF
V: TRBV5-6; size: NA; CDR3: CASSPGTGRVNTEAFF
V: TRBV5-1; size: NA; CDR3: CASSPVGRANYGYTF